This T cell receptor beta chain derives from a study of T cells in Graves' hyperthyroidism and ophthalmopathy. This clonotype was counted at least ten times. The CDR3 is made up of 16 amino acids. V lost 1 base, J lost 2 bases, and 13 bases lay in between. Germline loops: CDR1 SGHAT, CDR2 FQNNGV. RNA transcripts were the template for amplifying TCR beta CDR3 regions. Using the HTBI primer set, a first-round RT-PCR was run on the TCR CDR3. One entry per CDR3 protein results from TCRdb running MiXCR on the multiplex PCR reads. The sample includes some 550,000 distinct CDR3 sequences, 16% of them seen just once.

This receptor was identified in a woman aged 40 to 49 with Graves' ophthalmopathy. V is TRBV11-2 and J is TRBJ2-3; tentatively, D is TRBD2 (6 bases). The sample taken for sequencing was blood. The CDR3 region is CASSLGVAESTDTQYF. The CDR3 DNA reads TGTGCCAGCAGCTTAGGAGTAGCGGAATCCACAGATACGCAGTATTTT.